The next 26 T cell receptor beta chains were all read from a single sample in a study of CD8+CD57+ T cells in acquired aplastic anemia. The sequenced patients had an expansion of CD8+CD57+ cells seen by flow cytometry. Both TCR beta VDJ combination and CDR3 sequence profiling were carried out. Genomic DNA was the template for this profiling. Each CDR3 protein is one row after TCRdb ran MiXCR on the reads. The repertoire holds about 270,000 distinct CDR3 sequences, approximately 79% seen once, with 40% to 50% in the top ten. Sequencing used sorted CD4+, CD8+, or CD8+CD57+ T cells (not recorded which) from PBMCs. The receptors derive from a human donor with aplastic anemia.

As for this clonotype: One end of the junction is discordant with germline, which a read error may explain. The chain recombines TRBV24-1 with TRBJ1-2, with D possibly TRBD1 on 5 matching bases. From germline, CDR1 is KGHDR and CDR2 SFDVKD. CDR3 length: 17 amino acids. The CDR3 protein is CASSEKKGIADNYGYTF. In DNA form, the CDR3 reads TGTGCCAGCAGTGAAAAAAAGGGGATAGCTGATAACTATGGCTACACCTTC.

The CDR3 here is CASSPGTGLHEQYF. For the CDR3, the DNA is TGTGCCAGCAGCCCCGGGACAGGGCTTCACGAGCAGTACTTC. The V call is TRBV7-6, the J call TRBJ2-7; TRBD1 agrees at 9 bases. CDR1 is SGHVS and CDR2 is FNYEAQ in the germline V gene. V shed 5 bases and J 5 bases; nucleotides not matched to a gene: 7. CDR3 length equals 14 residues.

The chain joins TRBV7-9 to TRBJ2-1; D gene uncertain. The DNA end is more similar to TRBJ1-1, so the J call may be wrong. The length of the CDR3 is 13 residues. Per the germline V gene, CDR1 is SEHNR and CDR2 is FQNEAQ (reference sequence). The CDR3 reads CASSVLTSAEAFF. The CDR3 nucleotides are TGTGCCAGCAGCGTTCTGACGAGCGCTGAAGCTTTCTTT.

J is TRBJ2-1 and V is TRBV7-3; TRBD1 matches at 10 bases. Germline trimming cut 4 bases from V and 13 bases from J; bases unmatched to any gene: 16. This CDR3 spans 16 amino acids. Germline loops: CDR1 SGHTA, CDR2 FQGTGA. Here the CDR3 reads CASSSGDRGVDYGQFF. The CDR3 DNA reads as TGTGCCAGCAGCTCAGGGGACAGGGGCGTGGACTATGGCCAGTTCTTC.

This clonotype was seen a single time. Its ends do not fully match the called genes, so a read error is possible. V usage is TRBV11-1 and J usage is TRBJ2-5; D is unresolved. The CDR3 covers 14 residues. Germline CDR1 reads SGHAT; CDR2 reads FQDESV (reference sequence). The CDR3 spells CATSRGLAEETQYF. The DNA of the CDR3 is TGTGCCACCAGCAGAGGCCTCGCAGAAGAGACCCAGTACTTC.

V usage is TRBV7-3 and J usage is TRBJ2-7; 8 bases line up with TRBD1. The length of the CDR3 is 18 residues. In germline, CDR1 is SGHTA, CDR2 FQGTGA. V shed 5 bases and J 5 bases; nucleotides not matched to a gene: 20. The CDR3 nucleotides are TGTGCCAGCAGCCTACTTCCAGGGGGCAGGTCAGATACGCACGAGCAGTACGTC. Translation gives CASSLLPGGRSDTHEQYV.

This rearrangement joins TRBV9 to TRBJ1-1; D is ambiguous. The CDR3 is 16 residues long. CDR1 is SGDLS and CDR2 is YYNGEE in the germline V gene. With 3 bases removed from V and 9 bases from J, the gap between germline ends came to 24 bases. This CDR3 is CASSGVGIWEFTQAFF. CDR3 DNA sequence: TGTGCCAGCAGCGGAGTGGGCATCTGGGAATTCACCCAAGCTTTCTTT.

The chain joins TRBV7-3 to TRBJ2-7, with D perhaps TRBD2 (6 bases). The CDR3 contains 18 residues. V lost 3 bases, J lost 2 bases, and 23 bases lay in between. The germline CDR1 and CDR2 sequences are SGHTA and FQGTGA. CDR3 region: CASSLQEGGYTSPYEQYV. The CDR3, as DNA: TGTGCCAGCAGCTTGCAGGAGGGCGGCTATACTTCACCCTACGAGCAGTACGTC.

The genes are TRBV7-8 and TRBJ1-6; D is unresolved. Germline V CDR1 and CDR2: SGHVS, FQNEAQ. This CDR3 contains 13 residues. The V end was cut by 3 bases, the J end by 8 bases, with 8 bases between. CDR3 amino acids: CASSLAAYSPLHF. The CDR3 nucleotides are TGTGCCAGCAGCTTGGCTGCTTATTCACCCCTCCACTTT.

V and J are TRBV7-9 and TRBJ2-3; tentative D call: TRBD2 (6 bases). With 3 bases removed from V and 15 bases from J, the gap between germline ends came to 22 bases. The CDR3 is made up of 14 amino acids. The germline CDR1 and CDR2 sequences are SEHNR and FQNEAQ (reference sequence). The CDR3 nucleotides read TGTGCCAGCAGCTTTGAGGGAGGCGCGGATACGGATTATTTT. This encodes CASSFEGGADTDYF.

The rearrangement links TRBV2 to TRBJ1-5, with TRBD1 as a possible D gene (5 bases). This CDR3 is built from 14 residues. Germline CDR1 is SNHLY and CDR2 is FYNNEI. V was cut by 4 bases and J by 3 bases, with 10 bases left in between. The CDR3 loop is CASSGQGNNQPQHF. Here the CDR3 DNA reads TGTGCCAGCAGTGGGCAGGGTAACAATCAGCCCCAGCATTTT. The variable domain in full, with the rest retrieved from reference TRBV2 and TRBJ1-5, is EPEVTQTPSHQVTQMGQEVILRCVPISNHLYFYWYRQILGQKVEFLVSFYNNEISEKSEIFDDQFSVERPDGSNFTLKIRSTKLEDSAMYFCASSGQGNNQPQHFGDGTRLSIL.

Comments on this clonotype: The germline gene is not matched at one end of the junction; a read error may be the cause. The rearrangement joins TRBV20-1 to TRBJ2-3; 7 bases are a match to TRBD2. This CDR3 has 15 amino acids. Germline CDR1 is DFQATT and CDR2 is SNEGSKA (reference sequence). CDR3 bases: TGCAGTGCTAGCGGGAGGCTTCCAAGCACGGATACGCAGTATTTT. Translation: CSASGRLPSTDTQYF.

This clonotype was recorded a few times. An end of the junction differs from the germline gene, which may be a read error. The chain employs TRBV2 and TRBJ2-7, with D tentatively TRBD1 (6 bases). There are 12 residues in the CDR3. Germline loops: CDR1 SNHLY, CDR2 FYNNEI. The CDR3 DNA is TGTGCCAGCAGTGTTAACGGACAGAGCGCTAACTTC. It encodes CASSVNGQSANF.

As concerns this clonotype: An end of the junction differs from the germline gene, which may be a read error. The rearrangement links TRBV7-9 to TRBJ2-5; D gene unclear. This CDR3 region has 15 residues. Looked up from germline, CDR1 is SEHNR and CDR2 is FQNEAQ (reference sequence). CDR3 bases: TGTGCCTGCAGCTTAACCCCCACAGATACGCAGACCTATTACTTC. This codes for CACSLTPTDTQTYYF.

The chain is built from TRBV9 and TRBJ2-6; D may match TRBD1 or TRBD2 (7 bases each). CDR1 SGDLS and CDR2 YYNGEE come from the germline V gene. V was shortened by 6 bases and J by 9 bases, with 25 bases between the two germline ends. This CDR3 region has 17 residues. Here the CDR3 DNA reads TGTGCCAGCATCGCGGGGGACCGACAGGGAGGAAACAACGTCCTGACTTTC. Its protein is CASIAGDRQGGNNVLTF.

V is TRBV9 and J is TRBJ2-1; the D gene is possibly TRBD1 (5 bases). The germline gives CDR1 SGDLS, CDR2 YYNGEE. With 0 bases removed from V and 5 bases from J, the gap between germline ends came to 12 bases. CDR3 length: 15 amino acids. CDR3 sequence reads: CASSVVAQGNNEQFF. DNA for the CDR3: TGTGCCAGCAGCGTAGTAGCCCAGGGAAACAATGAGCAGTTCTTC.

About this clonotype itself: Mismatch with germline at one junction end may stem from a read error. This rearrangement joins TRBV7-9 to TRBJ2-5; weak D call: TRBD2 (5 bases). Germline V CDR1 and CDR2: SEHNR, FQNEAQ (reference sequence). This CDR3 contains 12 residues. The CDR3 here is CAGRVARETQNF. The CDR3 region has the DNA TGTGCCGGACGGGTGGCAAGGGAGACCCAGAACTTC.

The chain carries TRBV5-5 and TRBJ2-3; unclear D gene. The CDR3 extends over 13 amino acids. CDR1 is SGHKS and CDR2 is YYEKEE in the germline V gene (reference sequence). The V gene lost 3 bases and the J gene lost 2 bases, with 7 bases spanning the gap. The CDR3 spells CASSSHTTDTQYF. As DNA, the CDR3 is TGTGCCAGCAGCTCCCACACCACAGATACGCAGTATTTT.

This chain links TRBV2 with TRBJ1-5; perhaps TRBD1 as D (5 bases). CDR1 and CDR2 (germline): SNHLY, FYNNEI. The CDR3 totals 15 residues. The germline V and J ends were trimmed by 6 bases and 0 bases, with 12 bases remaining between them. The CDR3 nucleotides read TGTGCCAGCAGGGAGACAGTGTATAGCAATCAGCCCCAGCATTTT. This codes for CASRETVYSNQPQHF.

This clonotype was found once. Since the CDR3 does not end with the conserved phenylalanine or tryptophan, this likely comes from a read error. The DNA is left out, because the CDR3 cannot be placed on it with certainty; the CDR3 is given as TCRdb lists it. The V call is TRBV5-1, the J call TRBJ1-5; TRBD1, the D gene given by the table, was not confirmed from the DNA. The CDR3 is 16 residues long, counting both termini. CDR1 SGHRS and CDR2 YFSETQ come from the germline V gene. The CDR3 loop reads CASSLEPLKAPHHFDN.

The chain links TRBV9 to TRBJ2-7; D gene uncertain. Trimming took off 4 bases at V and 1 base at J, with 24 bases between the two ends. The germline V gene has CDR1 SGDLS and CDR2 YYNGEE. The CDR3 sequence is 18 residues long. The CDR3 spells CASSLGSDTTYFSYEQYV. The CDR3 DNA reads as TGTGCCAGCAGCTTAGGGTCAGATACGACATATTTTTCCTACGAGCAGTACGTC.

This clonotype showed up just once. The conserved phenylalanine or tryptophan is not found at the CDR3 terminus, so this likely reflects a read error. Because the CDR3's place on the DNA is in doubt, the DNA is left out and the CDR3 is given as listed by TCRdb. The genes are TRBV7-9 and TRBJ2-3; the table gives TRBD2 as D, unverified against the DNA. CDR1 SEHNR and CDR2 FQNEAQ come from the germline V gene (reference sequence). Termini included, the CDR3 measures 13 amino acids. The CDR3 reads CASRAGGAATQYY.

The CDR3 reads CASSWTGPSSVGGVQYF. CDR3 bases: TGTGCCAGCAGTTGGACAGGGCCCTCAAGCGTGGGGGGTGTCCAGTACTTC. The J gene is TRBJ2-7, the V gene TRBV5-4, with 8 bases identical to TRBD1. Per germline, CDR1 SGHNT and CDR2 YYREEE (reference sequence). Trimming cost V 5 bases and J 10 bases; bases outside gene matches: 23. CDR3 length: 17 amino acids.

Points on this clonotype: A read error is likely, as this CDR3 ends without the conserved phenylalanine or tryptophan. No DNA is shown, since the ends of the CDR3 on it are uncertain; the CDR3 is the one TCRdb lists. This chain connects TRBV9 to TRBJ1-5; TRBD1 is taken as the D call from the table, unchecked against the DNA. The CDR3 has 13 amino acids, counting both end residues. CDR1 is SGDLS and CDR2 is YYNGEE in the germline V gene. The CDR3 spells CASSGEAGHTGEL.

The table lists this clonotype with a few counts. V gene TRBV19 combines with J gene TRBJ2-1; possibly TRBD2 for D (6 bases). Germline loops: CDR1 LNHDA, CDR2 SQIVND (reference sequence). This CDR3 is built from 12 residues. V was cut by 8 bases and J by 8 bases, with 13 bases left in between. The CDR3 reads CASDGGIHEQFF. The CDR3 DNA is TGTGCCAGTGATGGGGGGATCCATGAGCAGTTCTTC. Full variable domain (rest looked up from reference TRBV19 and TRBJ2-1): DGGITQSPKYLFRKEGQNVTLSCEQNLNHDAMYWYRQDPGQGLRLIYYSQIVNDFQKGDIAEGYSVSREKKESFPLTVTSAQKNPTAFYLCASDGGIHEQFFGPGTRLTVL.

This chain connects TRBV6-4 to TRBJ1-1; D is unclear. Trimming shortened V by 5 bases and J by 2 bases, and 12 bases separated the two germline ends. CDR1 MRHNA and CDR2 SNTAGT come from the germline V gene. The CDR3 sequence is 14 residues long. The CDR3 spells CASSYKRANTEAFF. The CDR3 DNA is TGTGCCAGCAGTTACAAACGGGCCAACACTGAAGCTTTCTTT.